The source of this T cell receptor beta chain is a study of T cells in Graves' hyperthyroidism and ophthalmopathy (dated by TCRdb to about 2019). A note on the overall study: Peripheral blood was sampled at the time of initial diagnosis, prior to any treatment. To identify distinguishing TCR V-J signatures, a discovery cohort of roughly 100 patients was used, comprising some 45 with Graves' ophthalmopathy and some 60 with stable Graves' hyperthyroidism. An independent validation cohort of around 20 hyperthyroidism patients and 15 or so patients who later progressed to ophthalmopathy tested prospective prediction of ophthalmopathy. For training and testing, the approximately 97 patients in the discovery cohort were randomly divided in a 7:3 ratio. In more than 5 Graves' hyperthyroidism patients, the study also compared T-cell repertoires from thyroid tissue with T-cell repertoires from blood. After sampling, hyperthyroidism patients received methimazole starting at 30 mg daily, and ophthalmopathy patients received high-dose intravenous methylprednisolone. TCR Vbeta CDR3 sequencing of around 130 peripheral blood samples (43 ophthalmopathy, about 75 hyperthyroidism and roughly 17 progressor patients) is reported in the paper. General study outcomes and caveats: A 13 V-J signature model separated ophthalmopathy from stable hyperthyroidism, with 87.88% sensitivity and roughly 81% specificity in cross-validation and 80%/75% in testing. In validation, the model predicted progression to ophthalmopathy with 60% to 71% sensitivity and approximately 74% specificity, a median of approximately 6.5 months before onset. No statistical method was used to fix the sample size in advance, and group allocation was not hidden from the investigators. Blood samples also contained most of the expanded thyroid clonotypes (frequency above 0.001), which suggests that blood repertoires may reflect thyroid immune responses.

Stable Graves' hyperthyroidism was defined as the absence of progression to ophthalmopathy over 18 months of follow-up. The hyperthyroidism patients were between 18 and 65 years old and newly diagnosed, with a disease duration of less than 2 months. Patients with uncontrolled infections, other autoimmune diseases, pregnancy or lactation were excluded. Clinical symptoms, serum thyroxine and TRAb, thyroid ultrasound, and orbital computed tomography formed the basis for the diagnoses. Ficoll-Paque density gradient centrifugation was used to isolate PBMCs from around 10 ml of fresh peripheral blood. Trizol reagent was used to extract total RNA, and RNA quality was then checked on an Agilent 2100 Bioanalyzer. This clonotype has at least ten counts. Its target antigen remains unknown. No base-level quality is on record; no much larger clone is a single base apart. CDR1 DFQATT and CDR2 SNEGSKA were looked up in the germline V gene (reference sequence). From its cysteine to its phenylalanine, the CDR3 spans 15 amino acids. Just CDR3 DNA is preserved here, 45 bases in frame from base 1. Between the V and J ends, shortened by 7 bases and 0 bases respectively, the junction contains 18 bases.

The TCR beta CDR3 regions were amplified from the RNA transcripts. The first round of RT-PCR for the TCR CDR3 was performed with the HTBI primer set and the Qiagen OneStep RT-PCR kit. Libraries were constructed in a second round of multiplex PCR, after which size selection and purification were performed. Libraries were sequenced paired-end with 100 bp reads on an Illumina HiSeq2000. The study's processing was this. SOAPnuke was used to process the raw data, removing reads that contained adapters or uncalled bases, had a mean Phred below 15, or lacked an exact match to the constant primer or identifier. High-quality paired reads were merged with COPE v1.2.5, and unique nucleotide sequences were defined as clonotypes. Clonotypes were aligned to IMGT TRBV, TRBD and TRBJ reference segments using MiTCR v1.1. The analysis included only V-J combinations with a frequency above 0.0001, which together covered 99% to 99.2% of the repertoires. The TCS score was defined as the ratio of F50 (clonal expansion) to E x V (chaos), calculated using BLOSUM62-based TCRdist between CDR3 peptides within each V-J. Welch's t-statistics and random forest reduced 500 to 550 V-J features to some 14, which were used in a naive Bayes classifier (R e1071). TCRdb reanalyzed the raw reads on its own, using fastp at Q25 for trimming and MiXCR for clone calling, and kept in-frame beta chains. Here each entry gathers all rows of one CDR3 protein and keeps the most common genes and DNA. TCRdb, rather than the study authors, made the V and J calls. The sample data list under 350,000 distinct CDR3 sequences, and roughly a fifth of these were observed just once. Roughly 52% of the sample lies in the top ten.

This chain is built from TRBV20-1 and TRBJ1-1, with the D gene uncertain. Sequencing was performed on blood. This TCR was sampled from a woman aged 45-65 years with Graves' hyperthyroidism. The CDR3 sequence is CSGRGRSLMNTEAFF. DNA sequence: TGCAGTGGAAGAGGGAGAAGCCTCATGAACACTGAAGCTTTCTTT.